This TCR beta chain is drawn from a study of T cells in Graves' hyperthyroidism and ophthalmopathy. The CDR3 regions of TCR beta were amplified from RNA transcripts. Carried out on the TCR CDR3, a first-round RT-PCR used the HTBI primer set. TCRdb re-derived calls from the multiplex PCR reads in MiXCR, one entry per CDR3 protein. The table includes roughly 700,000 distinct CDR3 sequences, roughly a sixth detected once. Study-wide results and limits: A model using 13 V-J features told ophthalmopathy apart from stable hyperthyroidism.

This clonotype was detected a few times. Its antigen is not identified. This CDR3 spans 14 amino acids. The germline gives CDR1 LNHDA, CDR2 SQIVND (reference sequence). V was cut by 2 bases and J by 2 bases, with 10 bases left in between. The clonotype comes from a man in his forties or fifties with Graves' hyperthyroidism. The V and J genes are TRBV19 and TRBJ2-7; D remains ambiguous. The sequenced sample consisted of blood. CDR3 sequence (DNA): TGTGCCAGTAGTATATCGCACACGACCTACGAGCAGTACTTC. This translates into CASSISHTTYEQYF.